What follows describes a single TCR beta chain. Only a few counts were recorded for this clone. The specificity of this receptor is unknown. No base quality information exists; no much larger clone differs at one position. Each donor gave one peripheral blood draw, roughly 110 mL on average, collected into heparinised tubes. A BD FACSAria II was used to sort naive, central memory, regulatory and stem cell-like memory CD4+ T cells with a panel that included CD45RO, CCR7, CD25, CD127, CD95 and CD27. All sorted populations exceeded 95% purity. PBMCs were separated immediately by Lymphoprep density gradient centrifugation and were stained directly, without being cultured. So that batch effects would be minimized, each experiment stained and sorted samples in pairs, pairing one healthy donor with one patient. The entire amount of isolated RNA was reverse transcribed using the High Capacity cDNA Reverse Transcription Kit, so the sequenced TCRB transcripts were expressed ones. Naive, central memory and regulatory T cell samples underwent deep immunoSEQ sequencing, averaging about 3.57 million total reads per sample. Sorted cells were lysed in RLT buffer and RNA was extracted with DNase-treated RNeasy Micro or Mini kits, depending on cell number. To prevent cross-contamination, every cell subset was processed on its own, while patient and healthy donor samples were processed together. The immunoSEQ multiplex PCR was used to amplify TCRB sequences from cDNA, yielding 87-bp fragments that span the CDR3 region. Amplicons were sequenced on the Illumina HiSeq platform. Regarding the original processing steps: Synthetic template baselines were used to correct PCR bias computationally, reads within Hamming distance 2 were collapsed together, and singletons that could not be merged were discarded. Reads were aligned against IMGT so that V, D and J genes, CDR3 length and insertions or deletions at six rearrangement sites could be assigned. Clonotype counts were normalized to sorted cell number within each subset before computing true diversity and Gini coefficients with the tcR R package. The overlap coefficient, calculated on TCRB nucleotide sequences, was used to quantify repertoire sharing. TCRdb carries this immuneACCESS record with in-frame sequences only. Its versions omit some clonotypes, under half of them owing to an unresolved V gene in the studies checked, with the rest unexplained. V and J calls and clone size are given by that table; D and trimming were obtained from the DNA. This sample holds some 130,000 clones; approximately 10% were observed only once. The top ten clonotypes cover approximately 0.7% of the sample.

The record originates from a study of beta chain features in type 1 diabetes (dated by TCRdb to between 2017 and 2018). Turning to the overall study: No differences in mean age, gender distribution, total cell number or subset yield were found between patients and healthy donors. A total of 85 million to 140 million sorted cells were examined across all samples, and a strong correlation was observed between cell number per subset and RNA yield. The study compared TCRB repertoires of sorted circulating CD4+ T cell subsets between recently diagnosed type 1 diabetes patients and matched healthy donors. Regulatory and stem cell-like memory subsets were isolated from only 8 patients and about eight healthy donors, whereas naive and central memory subsets came from all 30 or so donors. The paper's findings and limits, for the study overall: Naive, central memory and regulatory TCRB repertoires appeared more similar among patients than among healthy donors. At VDJ recombination sites, patients with type 1 diabetes made fewer insertions and deleted more nucleotides, a pattern implying thymic rearrangement abnormalities. PCR may preferentially amplify shorter templates, but because patient and control samples were amplified and corrected together, any resulting skew would affect both groups equally. Type 1 diabetes patients showed a moderate but significant shortening of TCRB CDR3 length in all four CD4+ subsets. HLA sub-analyses involved small numbers of individuals, so any influence of HLA type on TCRB rearrangement remained unresolved. Because cDNA was sequenced instead of genomic DNA, highly expressing activated cells could be over-represented, though the groups showed no difference in activation or CD3 levels.

Trimming costs V 1 base and J 0 bases, and their ends lie 23 bases apart. The germline V gene specifies SGHTS as CDR1 and YDEGEE as CDR2. The CDR3 goes from the cysteine to the phenylalanine over 20 residues. Kept here is only the CDR3 DNA, which spans 60 bases and is read in frame from base 1. The chain was built from TRBV5-8 and TRBJ2-1; the D segment could be TRBD2, given 5 matching bases. The sequencing input was central memory CD4+ T cells from blood. This clonotype was obtained from a man aged 25 to 45 with type 1 diabetes. The encoded CDR3 is CASSLNWGYGGISSYNEQFF. In nucleotide form, the sequence is TGTGCCAGCAGCTTGAATTGGGGATACGGAGGAATCAGCTCCTACAATGAGCAGTTCTTC. Where the CDR3 stops, the reference TRBV5-8 and TRBJ2-1 genes take over; the full variable domain is EAGVTQSPTHLIKTRGQQATLRCSPISGHTSVYWYQQALGLGLQFLLWYDEGEERNRGNFPPRFSGRQFPNYSSELNVNALELEDSALYLCASSLNWGYGGISSYNEQFFGPGTRLTVL.